The source of this T cell receptor beta chain is a study of blood T cell repertoires in COVID-19 (dated by TCRdb to about 2020). Describing the broader study: Samples covering the acute and convalescent phases of COVID-19 were provided by collaborators in the United States, Italy and Spain. The prospective study material was composed of cDNA or gDNA derived from T cells, B-cell-depleted T cells, or PBMCs. Deeply sampled blood TCRbeta repertoires from subjects exposed to, actively infected with, or recovered from COVID-19 were included in the dataset. The repertoires were released in a freely available public database meant as a resource for research on the immune response to SARS-CoV-2. Samples were obtained from the ongoing ImmuneRACE study (first 160 participants) and from roughly 1,300 subjects provided by 6 global collaborators. Sample metadata almost always included a de-identified subject ID, COVID-19 status, age in years and sex. Where available, HLA class I and class II types were obtained from metadata supplied by the sample provider rather than from assay-based typing.

Summary of the overall study and its limitations: Clinical and demographic metadata were provided uncurated, with the amount varying by source and participant.

V lost 1 base and J lost 1 base, and the count of bases not matched to a germline gene is 6. The CDR3 starts with the cysteine, ends with the phenylalanine, and has 16 residues. The read is trimmed to its CDR3 DNA, 48 bases read in frame from base 1. Taken from the germline V gene (reference sequence), the CDR1 and CDR2 loops are SEHNR and FQNEAQ. A remark on this clone: Its target antigen remains unknown. The record has no base qualities; no much larger clone is one base away.

The immunoSEQ Assay, a bias-controlled multiplex PCR, was used to amplify TCRbeta CDR3 regions from genomic DNA. In the source study's methods: The number of nucleated cells in each sample was estimated by amplification of reference gene primers within the assay. Sequence reads were collapsed and filtered to measure the absolute abundance of every unique TCRbeta CDR3 rearrangement. For each sample, productive Simpson clonality was calculated as the square root of Simpson's diversity index over productive rearrangements. The clones in this table, taken by TCRdb from immuneACCESS, are in-frame only. Not every clone is retained; where verified, under half of the shortfall comes from an unresolved V gene, and the cause of the rest is unknown. Clonal size and the V and J genes are those of that table, whereas D and trimming came from the DNA. In all, the sample holds around 130,000 clones, and approximately 87% of those were seen once. Roughly 3.9% of the sample lies in the top ten.

Each collaborating institution followed its own protocols to collect whole blood in K2EDTA tubes. For TCRbeta analysis, collaborators shipped samples as frozen whole blood, isolated PBMCs, or DNA extracted from either of those sample types. This clonotype was sampled from a man in his 60s with acute or convalescent COVID-19. The sequence joins TRBV7-9 to TRBJ1-2; 7 of the junction bases match TRBD1. What was sequenced was peripheral blood. The CDR3 protein sequence reads: CASSLEYRGLNYGYTF. Here is the DNA: TGTGCCAGCAGCTTAGAGTACAGGGGCCTTAACTATGGCTACACCTTC.